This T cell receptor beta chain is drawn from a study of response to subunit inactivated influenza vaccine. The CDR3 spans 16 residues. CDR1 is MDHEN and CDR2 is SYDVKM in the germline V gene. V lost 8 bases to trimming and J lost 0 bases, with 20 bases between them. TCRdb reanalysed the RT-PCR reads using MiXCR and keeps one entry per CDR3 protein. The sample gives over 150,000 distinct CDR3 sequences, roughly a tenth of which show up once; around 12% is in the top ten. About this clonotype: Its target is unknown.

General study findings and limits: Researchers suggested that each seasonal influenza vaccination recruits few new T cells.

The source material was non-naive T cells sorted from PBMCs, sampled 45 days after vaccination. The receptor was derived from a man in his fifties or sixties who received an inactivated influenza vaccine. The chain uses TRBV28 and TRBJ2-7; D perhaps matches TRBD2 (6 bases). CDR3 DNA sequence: TGTGCCAGCGTGGAGGTCGGAGGGAGTACCTCCTACGAGCAGTACTTC. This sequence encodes CASVEVGGSTSYEQYF.